The TCR beta chain under discussion was sequenced for a study of T cells in localized non-small cell lung cancer. Study results and caveats: Higher blood T cell density tracked longer overall survival. Adjacent lung held a median roughly 50 of the top 100 tumor clones. Investigators sequenced only a single tumor region, leaving heterogeneity possible. The study found T cell clonality highest in uninvolved adjacent lung, above tumor.

About this clone: The antigen is not known.

Germline V gene lookup returns CDR1 MNHNY and CDR2 SVGAGI (reference sequence). The CDR3 is made up of 14 amino acids. V was shortened by 6 bases and J by 2 bases, with 13 bases between the two germline ends. Sequenced by immunoSEQ multiplex PCR; TCRdb stores in-frame clones only, minus some. This table holds 100,000 to 150,000 clones, around 89% found once. The receptor comes from a female donor aged 60 or older with stage I lung adenocarcinoma. The gene calls are TRBV6-6 and TRBJ2-5, with D perhaps matching TRBD1 or TRBD2 (7 bases each). Sequences were derived from peripheral blood, sampled before any cancer treatment. The CDR3 nucleotides read TGTGCCAGCAGCCGACAGGGAGGGCAAGAGACCCAGTACTTC. Its protein is CASSRQGGQETQYF.